Listed below are T cell receptor beta chains from one sample, sequenced in a study of response to subunit inactivated influenza vaccine. Each CDR3 protein gets one entry after TCRdb re-called the RT-PCR reads with MiXCR. Counted here are some 570,000 distinct CDR3 sequences, about 10% occurring once; the ten biggest clones make up more than 9.5%. This same sample was also taken into another study, of T cells expressing NK-cell markers.

The sample was PBMCs from blood, taken on the day of vaccination. These receptors were taken from a man in his forties or fifties who received an inactivated influenza vaccine. The CDR3 runs from the conserved cysteine through the conserved F or W. The D gene is left open where the match is weak. Only part of the rows carry a size: once, few, many, or a class if the clone is expanded.

>TRBV12-3/TRBV12-4|TRBJ2-7|-|-
CASRPGITYEQYF
TGTGCCAGCAGGCCCGGGATAACCTACGAGCAGTACTTC
>TRBV18|TRBJ2-5|-|few
CASSPRDQETQYF
TGTGCCAGCTCACCCAGGGACCAAGAGACCCAGTACTTC
>TRBV9|TRBJ2-1|TRBD2|-
CARSDLQRGRYNEQFF
TGTGCCAGAAGCGACCTTCAGCGGGGCCGTTACAATGAGCAGTTCTTC
>TRBV12-3/TRBV12-4|TRBJ1-1|-|many
CASSSQGSTEAFF
TGTGCCAGCAGTTCCCAGGGTAGCACTGAAGCTTTCTTT
>TRBV5-6|TRBJ2-5|TRBD1|many
CASSHRTGDQETQYF
TGTGCCAGCAGCCATCGAACAGGGGATCAAGAGACCCAGTACTTC
>TRBV5-1|TRBJ1-6|-|few
CASSLGVGDSPLHF
TGCGCCAGCAGCTTGGGGGTAGGGGATTCACCCCTCCACTTT
>TRBV9|TRBJ2-5|-|few
CASGRTDQETQYF
TGTGCCAGCGGCAGGACAGACCAAGAGACCCAGTACTTC
>TRBV27|TRBJ2-7|-|few
CASSLLEGIGYEQYF
TGTGCCAGCAGTTTATTGGAGGGGATAGGGTACGAGCAGTACTTC
>TRBV7-3|TRBJ2-2|-|few
CASSLSGHGINTGELFF
TGTGCCAGCAGCTTATCGGGACACGGGATAAACACCGGGGAGCTGTTTTTT
>TRBV5-1|TRBJ2-2|TRBD1|few
CASSFLPGQGAGTGELFF
TGCGCCAGCAGCTTCCTCCCTGGACAGGGGGCAGGCACCGGGGAGCTGTTTTTT
>TRBV24-1|TRBJ2-7|-|few
CATSGAGAYEQYF
TGTGCCACCAGTGGGGCAGGGGCCTACGAGCAGTACTTC
>TRBV15|TRBJ2-7|TRBD2|many
CATSRVISGGKQYF
TGTGCCACCAGCAGAGTGATTAGCGGGGGAAAGCAGTACTTC
>TRBV6-5|TRBJ2-3|TRBD2|few
CASSYGWLAGTTRRDTQYF
TGTGCCAGCAGTTACGGTTGGCTAGCGGGGACCACCCGGCGGGATACGCAGTATTTT
>TRBV11-2|TRBJ2-2|-|few
CASSLLWGGHSTGELFF
TGTGCCAGCAGCCTTCTTTGGGGGGGACACTCCACCGGGGAGCTGTTTTTT
>TRBV5-1|TRBJ2-3|TRBD2|-
CASRPGPSGSTDTQYF
TGCGCCAGCAGACCCGGTCCTAGCGGTAGCACAGATACGCAGTATTTT
>TRBV7-6|TRBJ2-1|-|-
CASSLLGLDEQFF
TGTGCCAGCAGCTTACTAGGTCTCGATGAGCAGTTCTTC
>TRBV4-2|TRBJ2-1|TRBD2|-
CASSPSGSMYNEQFF
TGTGCCAGCAGCCCTAGCGGGAGCATGTACAATGAGCAGTTCTTC
>TRBV29-1|TRBJ1-5|TRBD1|-
CSVSRDRAQPQHF
TGCAGCGTCAGCCGGGACAGGGCTCAGCCCCAGCATTTT
>TRBV7-9|TRBJ2-7|TRBD1|many
CASSLTTTGGNEQYF
TGTGCCAGCAGCTTAACAACGACAGGGGGGAACGAGCAGTACTTC
>TRBV6-1|TRBJ2-7|TRBD2|-
CASSGSAGAYEQYF
TGTGCCAGCAGTGGCTCGGCGGGAGCGTACGAGCAGTACTTC
>TRBV7-2|TRBJ2-3|TRBD1|-
CASSLVGWDRDADTQYF
TGTGCCAGCAGCTTAGTGGGCTGGGACAGGGACGCAGATACGCAGTATTTT
>TRBV29-1|TRBJ1-3|-|many
CSVGPPFEISGNTIYF
TGCAGCGTTGGGCCCCCGTTTGAGATCTCTGGAAACACCATATATTTT
>TRBV27|TRBJ2-1|-|-
CASSFRGRSLASEQFF
TGTGCCAGCAGTTTCAGGGGACGAAGCCTAGCGAGTGAGCAGTTCTTC
>TRBV28|TRBJ1-4|-|few
CASSRIATNEKLFF
TGTGCCAGCAGTAGAATCGCAACTAATGAAAAACTGTTTTTT
>TRBV6-5|TRBJ1-1|-|many
CAAGGETEAFF
TGTGCCGCCGGGGGCGAAACTGAAGCTTTCTTT
>TRBV6-2/TRBV6-3|TRBJ2-7|TRBD1|once
CASSYSFGTGADEQYF
TGTGCCAGCAGTTACTCGTTTGGGACAGGGGCCGACGAGCAGTACTTC